What follows describes a single TCR beta chain. The repertoire was sequenced with immunoSEQ multiplex PCR; TCRdb's copy has only in-frame clones and lacks some. The data show 65,000 or so clones, with 81% seen just once and roughly 0.83% held by the top ten. The CDR3 totals 16 residues. J gave up 1 base and V 2 bases, and 8 bases lay outside the gene matches. Germline assignment: CDR1 SGHDT and CDR2 YYEEEE. This record comes from a study of blood T cell repertoires in COVID-19. The wider study: Sites in the United States, Italy and Spain provided acute and convalescent COVID-19 samples. T cells, B-cell-depleted T cells, or PBMCs provided the cDNA or gDNA that served as material.

Specimen: peripheral blood. This clonotype was sampled from an older woman with acute or convalescent COVID-19. The genes are TRBV5-6 and TRBJ1-2; 7 nucleotides agree with TRBD1. The CDR3 spells CASSFPGTANNYGYTF. The CDR3 DNA reads as TGTGCCAGCAGCTTCCCCGGGACAGCAAATAACTATGGCTACACCTTC.